Listed below are T cell receptor beta chains from one sample, sequenced in a study of cytomegalovirus exposure and HLA in healthy donors. TCRdb's copy holds only in-frame clones and misses some; the assay was immunoSEQ multiplex PCR. The sample holds 200,000 or so clones. Source material: PBMCs. These receptors all stem from a boy between 10 and 17 years old in good health and CMV-seronegative. The CDR3 runs from the conserved cysteine through the conserved F or W. A D gene is named only where the DNA matches it firmly.

cdr3_aa cdr3_nt v_call d_call j_call
CASSSNTWDSWGSGANVLTF TGTGCCAGCAGCTCTAATACCTGGGACAGCTGGGGCTCTGGGGCCAACGTCCTGACTTTC TRBV28 TRBD1 TRBJ2-6
CASSLGDRNQPQHF TGTGCCAGCAGCTTAGGAGACAGGAATCAGCCCCAGCATTTT TRBV11-2 - TRBJ1-5
CATRTDPNYGYTF TGTGCCACCCGGACAGATCCCAACTATGGCTACACCTTC TRBV6-5 - TRBJ1-2
CASSERGGWHEQFF TGTGCCAGCAGTGAGCGGGGGGGTTGGCATGAGCAGTTCTTC TRBV6-1 TRBD2 TRBJ2-1
CASRTFSGTGVNQPQHF TGTGCCAGCAGAACGTTTAGCGGGACAGGGGTCAATCAGCCCCAGCATTTT TRBV6-4 TRBD1 TRBJ1-5
CASSPGETEAFF TGCGCCAGCAGCCCCGGGGAGACTGAAGCTTTCTTT TRBV5-1 - TRBJ1-1
CASSYEGRGTEAFF TGTGCCAGCAGTTACGAAGGGAGGGGCACTGAAGCTTTCTTT TRBV6-5 - TRBJ1-1
CASSVSQGTAEAFF TGCGCCAGCAGTGTGTCACAGGGGACCGCTGAAGCTTTCTTT TRBV10-1 TRBD1 TRBJ1-1
CASSASGGPNTGELFF TGTGCCAGCAGCGCTAGCGGGGGGCCGAACACCGGGGAGCTGTTTTTT TRBV9 TRBD2 TRBJ2-2
CASSSYRTGVNFSGANVLTF TGCGCCAGCAGCTCGTACAGGACAGGAGTTAATTTCTCTGGGGCCAACGTCCTGACTTTC TRBV5-1 TRBD1 TRBJ2-6
CASSHLRQGVAYNEQFF TGCGCCAGCAGCCACCTACGACAGGGGGTGGCCTACAATGAGCAGTTCTTC TRBV4-1 TRBD1 TRBJ2-1
CAWSGQANRNTGELFF TGTGCCTGGAGTGGGCAGGCCAACCGTAACACCGGGGAGCTGTTTTTT TRBV30 - TRBJ2-2
CASSQSASRGAFF TGTGCCAGCAGCCAATCAGCCTCCCGGGGAGCTTTCTTT TRBV14 - TRBJ1-1
CASRLSTGVHGYTF TGTGCCAGCAGACTCTCCACAGGGGTTCATGGCTACACCTTC TRBV6-5 TRBD1 TRBJ1-2
CASSLGLAVPTGELFF TGCGCCAGCAGCCTCGGACTAGCGGTCCCCACCGGGGAGCTGTTTTTT TRBV5-1 TRBD2 TRBJ2-2
CATSAESSYNEQFF TGTGCCACCAGCGCAGAAAGCTCCTACAATGAGCAGTTCTTC TRBV15 - TRBJ2-1
CASSQWRDTEAFF TGTGCCAGCTCCCAGTGGAGGGACACTGAAGCTTTCTTT TRBV18 - TRBJ1-1
CASSLAGSFGLYGYTF TGTGCCAGCAGCTTGGCCGGGAGCTTCGGCCTCTATGGCTACACCTTC TRBV28 - TRBJ1-2
CSVAPPAGLAGAPREQYF TGCAGCGTTGCCCCCCCGGCGGGACTAGCGGGGGCCCCGAGGGAGCAGTACTTC TRBV29-1 TRBD2 TRBJ2-7
CASSPGQGETQYF TGTGCCAGCAGCCCCGGACAGGGAGAGACCCAGTACTTC TRBV9 TRBD1 TRBJ2-5
CASSLNAAVNYGYTF TGTGCCAGCAGCTTAAACGCAGCGGTGAACTATGGCTACACCTTC TRBV7-9 - TRBJ1-2
CASSFLAGGHAKNIQYF TGTGCCAGCAGTTTCCTAGCGGGGGGGCATGCCAAAAACATTCAGTACTTC TRBV27 TRBD2 TRBJ2-4